This T cell receptor beta chain was identified during a study of cytotoxic CD8 clonotypes in ibrutinib-treated CLL. In the study overall: IGHV unmutated 17 to 18; relapsed/refractory 11; treatment-naive about 14. The study's findings and limits: Public clonotypes showed up rarely, and on treatment they shrank or held steady.

A note on this clone: The antigen is unknown.

Sequenced by immunoSEQ multiplex PCR; TCRdb stores in-frame clones only, minus some. The sample includes 110,000 to 150,000 clones, about 70% of them seen just once. This TCR came from a human donor with chronic lymphocytic leukemia. The material sequenced was PBMCs, taken after 24 months of ibrutinib treatment.

CDR3 protein: CASSLRDRAFYGYTF. The DNA of the CDR3 is TGTGCCAGCAGCTTGCGGGACAGGGCATTCTATGGCTACACCTTC. V usage is TRBV5-8 and J usage is TRBJ1-2, with TRBD1 matching over 9 bases. This CDR3 region has 15 residues. The V and J ends lost 1 base and 4 bases, in that order; junction bases with no gene match: 5. Germline-derived CDR1 and CDR2 are SGHTS and YDEGEE.